These 26 T cell receptor beta chains were all obtained from the same sample, sequenced in a study of T cells of healthy individuals. One entry per CDR3 protein, called by TCRdb with MiXCR from the 5' RACE reads. The sample includes about 53,000 distinct CDR3 sequences, approximately 14% of them seen just once. These receptors were collected from a human donor in good health.

This clonotype was picked up many times. J is TRBJ1-1 and V is TRBV7-9; D remains ambiguous. The CDR3 has 11 amino acids. The V and J ends lost 5 bases and 6 bases respectively, with 7 bases between them. Germline-derived CDR1 and CDR2 are SEHNR and FQNEAQ (reference sequence). The CDR3 DNA reads as TGTGCCAGCAGCCTAGTCTCTGAAGCTTTCTTT. Translation: CASSLVSEAFF.

This clonotype has a handful of counts. CDR3 in amino acids: CASSIGTGENVLTF. For the CDR3, the DNA is TGTGCCAGTAGTATAGGGACAGGCGAGAACGTCCTGACTTTC. The chain carries TRBV19 and TRBJ2-6, with 7 bases matching TRBD1. Germline loops: CDR1 LNHDA, CDR2 SQIVND (reference sequence). V was pared by 1 base and J by 10 bases, with 4 bases of the junction left unmatched. CDR3 length: 14 residues.

At least ten counts were recorded for this clonotype. This chain uses TRBV20-1 with TRBJ2-1; D possibly corresponds to TRBD2 (6 bases). From germline, CDR1 is DFQATT and CDR2 SNEGSKA (reference sequence). V was clipped by 1 base and J by 2 bases, with 12 bases between them. The CDR3 has 15 residues. The CDR3 region has the DNA TGCAGTGCTAGAGTGCGGGGCCTCCCCTACAATGAGCAGTTCTTC. This codes for CSARVRGLPYNEQFF.

The chain has TRBV24-1 and TRBJ2-3; D possibly corresponds to TRBD2 (5 bases). The CDR3 contains 14 residues. The germline CDR1 and CDR2 sequences are KGHDR and SFDVKD. With 3 bases removed from V and 3 bases from J, the gap between germline ends came to 9 bases. CDR3 sequence (DNA): TGTGCCACCAGTGATACTTCGGGGACAGATACGCAGTATTTT. This sequence encodes CATSDTSGTDTQYF.

This clonotype was counted at least ten times. V and J are TRBV20-1 and TRBJ1-1; D gene ambiguous. Germline V gives CDR1 DFQATT, CDR2 SNEGSKA (reference sequence). CDR3 length equals 14 residues. Trimming took off 3 bases at V and 2 bases at J, with 13 bases between the two ends. The CDR3 DNA reads TGCAGTGCTAGGAGGAGGGTAGAAAACACTGAAGCTTTCTTT. It encodes CSARRRVENTEAFF.

The chain's CDR3 is CASSWTRDTQYF. The CDR3 nucleotides read TGTGCCAGCAGCTGGACTAGGGATACGCAGTATTTT. This chain links TRBV11-2 with TRBJ2-3; 7 bases match TRBD2. CDR3 length equals 12 residues. Losses at the gene ends were 4 bases for V and 6 bases for J; bases not matched to a gene: 1. Germline-derived CDR1 and CDR2 are SGHAT and FQNNGV.

This clonotype was observed a handful of times. The chain uses TRBV10-3 and TRBJ2-3; perhaps D is TRBD1 or TRBD2 (6 bases each). The CDR3 has 19 amino acids. Looked up from germline, CDR1 is ENHRY and CDR2 is SYGVKD. V lost 0 bases to trimming and J lost 7 bases, with 26 bases between them. CDR3 nucleotides: TGTGCCATCAGTGAGTCTGGGGGGCAATGGGACGAAAAGATGTATACGCAGTATTTT. Its translation: CAISESGGQWDEKMYTQYF.

The CDR3 loop is CASSLRDFSDTQYF. The CDR3 DNA follows: TGTGCCAGCAGCTTAAGGGACTTCTCAGATACGCAGTATTTT. The chain uses TRBV7-9 and TRBJ2-3; D perhaps matches TRBD2 (6 bases). V gave up 2 bases and J gave up 4 bases, with 10 bases separating them. This CDR3 has 14 amino acids. CDR1 is SEHNR, CDR2 FQNEAQ, per germline (reference sequence).

This clonotype has at least ten counts. This chain links TRBV5-1 with TRBJ2-7; possible D gene TRBD1, 5 bases. This CDR3 has 16 residues. Germline V gives CDR1 SGHRS, CDR2 YFSETQ. Deletions cut 0 bases from V and 1 base from J, with 14 bases between. The CDR3: CASSLATGSVSYEQYF. As DNA, the CDR3 is TGCGCCAGCAGCTTGGCCACAGGTTCGGTTTCCTACGAGCAGTACTTC.

In this sample, this clonotype turned up many times. This chain connects TRBV4-3 to TRBJ1-6, with a weak D call TRBD1 (5 bases). CDR1 and CDR2 from the germline V gene are LGHNA and YSLEER. CDR3 length equals 15 residues. Trimming removed 5 bases from V and 4 bases from J, with 12 bases in between. The CDR3 DNA reads TGCGCCAGCAGCTCAGGGACGGCTTATAATTCACCCCTCCACTTT. This gives the protein CASSSGTAYNSPLHF.

This chain joins TRBV7-2 and TRBJ2-7, with 14 nucleotides matching TRBD2. The CDR3 is 17 amino acids. V lost 5 bases to trimming and J lost 6 bases; unmatched junction nucleotides: 12. Germline lookup yields CDR1 SGHTA and CDR2 FQGNSA. CDR3 in DNA: TGTGCCAGCAGCCTAAGAGCGACTAGCGGGGGGGCCATCGAGCAGTACTTC. This codes for CASSLRATSGGAIEQYF.

This clonotype was recorded at least ten times. The chain employs TRBV7-2 and TRBJ2-1, with D unclear. The germline gives CDR1 SGHTA, CDR2 FQGNSA. With 5 bases removed from V and 7 bases from J, the gap between germline ends came to 9 bases. The CDR3 contains 12 residues. The chain's CDR3 is CASSPGWNEQFF. DNA of the CDR3: TGTGCCAGCAGCCCCGGGTGGAATGAGCAGTTCTTC.

The chain carries TRBV4-1 and TRBJ1-1, with a weak D call TRBD1 (6 bases). In germline, CDR1 is MGHRA, CDR2 YSYEKL. V shed 2 bases and J shed 4 bases, with 11 bases lying between them. This CDR3 region has 14 residues. The chain's CDR3 is CASSQWTRGTEAFF. CDR3 in DNA: TGCGCCAGCAGCCAATGGACCAGGGGCACTGAAGCTTTCTTT.

This clonotype was recorded only once. This could be a read error, since a much larger clone is one nucleotide away. This chain connects TRBV6-5 to TRBJ1-2; no clear D gene. The CDR3 has 14 amino acids. Germline values: CDR1 MNHEY, CDR2 SVGAGI. This CDR3 is CVSTPREGVYGYTF. The CDR3, as DNA: TGTGTCAGCACCCCGCGGGAGGGAGTCTATGGCTACACCTTC.

The genes are TRBV2 and TRBJ2-2; D unresolved. CDR1 is SNHLY and CDR2 is FYNNEI in the germline V gene. The germline V and J ends were trimmed by 7 bases and 0 bases, with 9 bases remaining between them. The CDR3 is 14 residues long. CDR3 protein: CASIYQPNTGELFF. CDR3 DNA: TGTGCCAGCATATATCAGCCGAACACCGGGGAGCTGTTTTTT. Full variable domain (outside the CDR3, taken from reference TRBV2 and TRBJ2-2): EPEVTQTPSHQVTQMGQEVILRCVPISNHLYFYWYRQILGQKVEFLVSFYNNEISEKSEIFDDQFSVERPDGSNFTLKIRSTKLEDSAMYFCASIYQPNTGELFFGEGSRLTVL.

The table lists this clonotype with many counts. V is TRBV19 and J is TRBJ1-6; D gene unclear. V was shortened by 3 bases and J by 6 bases, with 3 bases between the two germline ends. CDR1 LNHDA and CDR2 SQIVND come from the germline V gene (reference sequence). This CDR3 has 12 amino acids. CDR3 DNA: TGTGCCAGTAGTATTGGTAATTCACCCCTCCACTTT. Translated: CASSIGNSPLHF.

This clonotype was found a few times. This rearrangement joins TRBV2 to TRBJ1-6; D is ambiguous. There are 15 residues in the CDR3. CDR1 and CDR2 (germline): SNHLY, FYNNEI. V was clipped by 8 bases and J by 7 bases, with 18 bases between them. Here the CDR3 reads CASRRTLQRNSPLHF. The CDR3 region has the DNA TGTGCCAGCCGGCGGACCCTTCAACGCAATTCACCCCTCCACTTT.

This clonotype was detected ten times or more. This chain connects TRBV29-1 to TRBJ2-7; the D is unclear. The V end lost 2 bases, the J end lost 2 bases, and 7 bases lay between the germline ends. Germline-derived CDR1 and CDR2 are SQVTM and ANQGSEA. This CDR3 spans 12 amino acids. CDR3 loop: CSVERRPYEQYF. The CDR3 DNA sequence: TGCAGCGTTGAAAGGCGCCCCTACGAGCAGTACTTC.

This clonotype was detected a few times. The chain couples TRBV5-4 to TRBJ1-1; weak D call: TRBD1 (6 bases). Trimming cost V 0 bases and J 7 bases, with 13 bases left between them. The CDR3 consists of 14 residues. The V gene's germline CDR1 is SGHNT and CDR2 YYREEE (reference sequence). The CDR3 reads CASSLEQGRVEAFF. As DNA, the CDR3 is TGTGCCAGCAGCTTGGAACAGGGAAGGGTTGAAGCTTTCTTT. Variable domain in full (rest from reference TRBV5-4 and TRBJ1-1): ETGVTQSPTHLIKTRGQQVTLRCSSQSGHNTVSWYQQALGQGPQFIFQYYREEENGRGNFPPRFSGLQFPNYSSELNVNALELDDSALYLCASSLEQGRVEAFFGQGTRLTVV.

This clonotype was observed at least ten times. The rearrangement joins TRBV19 to TRBJ1-1; D is unresolved. The V end was cut by 3 bases, the J end by 1 base, with 9 bases between. CDR1 and CDR2 (germline): LNHDA, SQIVND (reference sequence). The length of the CDR3 is 14 residues. The CDR3 sequence: CASSIVGPNTEAFF. In DNA, the CDR3 is TGTGCCAGTAGTATCGTGGGCCCGAACACTGAAGCTTTCTTT.

The chain is built from TRBV5-6 and TRBJ1-1; perhaps TRBD1 as D (5 bases). With 0 bases removed from V and 10 bases from J, the gap between germline ends came to 13 bases. The CDR3 totals 13 residues. Germline lookup yields CDR1 SGHDT and CDR2 YYEEEE. The CDR3: CASSLAVAGAAFF. The CDR3 DNA is TGTGCCAGCAGCTTGGCGGTCGCCGGGGCAGCTTTCTTT.

In this sample, this clonotype turned up a few times. The chain is built from TRBV5-1 and TRBJ2-2; D may be TRBD2 (5 bases). V dropped 0 bases and J dropped 4 bases, with 13 bases sitting between them. CDR1 is SGHRS, CDR2 YFSETQ, per germline. The CDR3 runs to 16 residues. The CDR3 here is CASSLDRARVTGELFF. CDR3 DNA sequence: TGCGCCAGCAGCTTGGATCGCGCGAGGGTCACCGGGGAGCTGTTTTTT. Complete variable domain (other parts from reference TRBV5-1 and TRBJ2-2): KAGVTQTPRYLIKTRGQQVTLSCSPISGHRSVSWYQQTPGQGLQFLFEYFSETQRNKGNFPGRFSGRQFSNSRSEMNVSTLELGDSALYLCASSLDRARVTGELFFGEGSRLTVL.

The chain recombines TRBV24-1 with TRBJ1-2; a weak D match, TRBD1 (6 bases). From germline, CDR1 is KGHDR and CDR2 SFDVKD. The CDR3 consists of 16 residues. V lost 1 base, J lost 7 bases, and 18 bases lay in between. The CDR3 DNA sequence: TGTGCCACCAGTGATTTAAACCGGGACAAAGGAAGTGGCTACACCTTC. Its protein product is CATSDLNRDKGSGYTF.

Ten or more counts support this clonotype. The chain carries TRBV27 and TRBJ1-1; TRBD1 matches 8 bases. The V and J ends lost 5 bases and 4 bases, in that order; junction bases with no gene match: 6. The germline V gene encodes CDR1 MNHEY and CDR2 SMNVEV (reference sequence). The CDR3 runs to 14 residues. DNA for the CDR3: TGTGCCAGCAGTCTCGGACAGGGATTCACTGAAGCTTTCTTT. Residues: CASSLGQGFTEAFF.

This chain joins TRBV27 and TRBJ2-3; D not resolved. V was shortened by 10 bases and J by 2 bases, with 7 bases between the two germline ends. Germline assignment: CDR1 MNHEY and CDR2 SMNVEV (reference sequence). The CDR3 is 11 amino acids. The CDR3 spells CATPPTDTQYF. DNA of the CDR3: TGTGCCACCCCGCCCACAGATACGCAGTATTTT.

The V gene is TRBV23-1, the J gene TRBJ2-1; 8 bases are a match to TRBD2. Being an ORF, TRBV23-1 has a function that is uncertain. This CDR3 has 18 residues. V shed 0 bases, J shed 8 bases, and the junction held 15 bases outside the gene matches. CDR3 in amino acids: CASSQSKIVLAEADEQFF. CDR3 DNA: TGCGCCAGCAGTCAATCGAAGATCGTACTAGCGGAAGCGGATGAGCAGTTCTTC.